The 15 T cell receptor beta chains in this list originate from one sample, sequenced in a study of T-cell memory formation after mild COVID-19. One entry per CDR3 protein, called by TCRdb with MiXCR from the 5' RACE reads. The table shows some 190,000 distinct CDR3 sequences, with 16% occurring only once. Sequenced: PBMCs or a T cell subset sorted from them (not recorded which). The receptors derive from an adult woman who had mild COVID-19 (a few samples of this study predate the infection). Cell type and time point are not known.

Many counts were recorded for this clonotype. J is TRBJ2-5 and V is TRBV12-3 or TRBV12-4, with TRBD1 as a possible D gene (5 bases). CDR3 size: 13 residues. Between the trimmed V and J ends, which lost 4 bases and 0 bases, there was a span of 6 bases. The CDR3 sequence is CASSSGYQETQYF. The CDR3 nucleotides read TGTGCCAGCAGTTCAGGGTACCAAGAGACCCAGTACTTC.

V and J are TRBV30 and TRBJ2-7; TRBD1 might be the D (6 bases). Germline assignment: CDR1 GTSNPN and CDR2 SVGIG (reference sequence). V dropped 1 base and J dropped 7 bases, with 11 bases sitting between them. The CDR3 is 12 amino acids. The CDR3 DNA reads as TGTGCCTGGAGTGAACAGGGTGGTGAGCAGTACTTC. It yields the protein CAWSEQGGEQYF.

Only a few counts were recorded for this clonotype. J is TRBJ1-5 and V is TRBV5-6, with TRBD1 matching over 10 bases. CDR3 length: 15 residues. From germline, CDR1 is SGHDT and CDR2 YYEEEE. Trimming removed 4 bases from V and 4 bases from J; junction bases left unmatched: 5. The CDR3: CASSRQGADNQPQHF. The CDR3 DNA reads as TGTGCCAGCAGCAGACAGGGGGCGGATAATCAGCCCCAGCATTTT.

This clonotype occurred a few times. The rearrangement uses TRBV20-1 and TRBJ2-7, with 10 bases lining up with TRBD2. The CDR3 is 14 residues long. Germline assignment: CDR1 DFQATT and CDR2 SNEGSKA (reference sequence). V lost 3 bases, J lost 5 bases, and 7 bases stayed unmatched. CDR3 sequence: CSASDTSGVNEQYF. CDR3 DNA sequence: TGCAGTGCTAGTGACACTAGCGGGGTGAACGAGCAGTACTTC.

This chain links TRBV5-5 with TRBJ1-2; D may be TRBD1 (6 bases). The CDR3 runs to 16 residues. V dropped 3 bases and J dropped 2 bases, with 17 bases sitting between them. CDR1 is SGHKS, CDR2 YYEKEE, per germline (reference sequence). The CDR3 coding sequence is TGTGCCAGCAGCTCTTGGTTGCACAGGGAAAACTATGGCTACACCTTC. Encoded protein: CASSSWLHRENYGYTF.

A few counts support this clonotype. The gene calls are TRBV6-1 and TRBJ1-1; unclear D gene. V lost 6 bases and J 1 base, leaving 12 bases between the germline ends. Germline V CDR1 and CDR2: MNHNS, SASEGT. CDR3 length equals 14 residues. CDR3 residues: CASRSGTRNTEAFF. The CDR3 bases are TGTGCCAGCAGGTCCGGCACTAGGAACACTGAAGCTTTCTTT.

A few counts support this clonotype. In DNA, the CDR3 is TGTGCCAGCAGTTTGTTCGGGCGGCGGGGCTACACCTTC. Translating gives CASSLFGRRGYTF. The V gene is TRBV12-3 or TRBV12-4, the J gene TRBJ1-2; no firm D call. V was shortened by 3 bases and J by 8 bases, with 13 bases between the two germline ends. The CDR3 spans 13 residues.

This clonotype has just a few counts. The chain joins TRBV5-5 to TRBJ2-5; D may be TRBD1 (5 bases). In germline, CDR1 is SGHKS, CDR2 YYEKEE (reference sequence). The V end lost 5 bases, the J end lost 5 bases, and 16 bases lay between the germline ends. This CDR3 comprises 14 residues. CDR3 coding DNA: TGTGCCAGCAGTTCCATTAAAGGGGTCGAGACCCAGTACTTC. This translates into CASSSIKGVETQYF.

J is TRBJ2-5 and V is TRBV29-1, with D possibly being TRBD2 (6 bases). Germline-derived CDR1 and CDR2 are SQVTM and ANQGSEA. V lost 7 bases to trimming and J lost 7 bases, with 19 bases between them. The CDR3 is 13 amino acids. The DNA of the CDR3 is TGCAGCGCTATTATATGGACTACCGCGACCCAGTACTTC. Protein sequence: CSAIIWTTATQYF.

The gene calls are TRBV12-3 or TRBV12-4 and TRBJ1-1; TRBD1 is a possible D gene (5 bases). V was trimmed by 6 bases and J by 3 bases, leaving 17 bases between them. The CDR3 extends over 15 amino acids. The CDR3 region is CASSPGVGTHTEAFF. CDR3 in DNA: TGTGCCAGCAGCCCTGGGGTGGGGACCCACACTGAAGCTTTCTTT.

This chain joins TRBV30 and TRBJ1-2, with 8 bases aligning to TRBD1. This CDR3 is built from 16 residues. CDR1 and CDR2 (germline): GTSNPN, SVGIG (reference sequence). V shed 0 bases and J 6 bases; nucleotides not matched to a gene: 12. The CDR3 sequence: CAWSVLTGGIANGYTF. CDR3 bases: TGTGCCTGGAGTGTACTAACAGGGGGGATCGCGAATGGCTACACCTTC.

V and J are TRBV18 and TRBJ2-5, with 12 bases aligning to TRBD2. The trim removed 5 bases at V and 4 bases at J, leaving 5 bases unmatched. This CDR3 region has 15 residues. The germline CDR1 and CDR2 sequences are KGHSH and LQKENI. The CDR3 reads CASSSPTSGRETQYF. The CDR3 DNA reads as TGTGCCAGCTCATCTCCGACTAGCGGGAGAGAGACCCAGTACTTC.

This sequence joins TRBV4-2 and TRBJ2-7; TRBD1 matches 7 bases. V dropped 4 bases and J dropped 5; count of bases not matched to a gene: 8. CDR1 is LGHNA and CDR2 is YNFKEQ in the germline V gene. The CDR3 is made up of 14 amino acids. CDR3 nucleotide sequence: TGTGCCAGCAGCCCCTACGACAGGGCCGACGAGCAGTACTTC. Amino acids: CASSPYDRADEQYF.

This clonotype showed up just a few times. The chain carries TRBV12-3 or TRBV12-4 and TRBJ2-1, with D perhaps assigned TRBD1 or TRBD2 (5 bases each). This CDR3 contains 13 residues. V shed 7 bases and J shed 8 bases, with 15 bases lying between them. The CDR3 reads CASTDPRDHEQFF. DNA of the CDR3: TGTGCCAGCACCGACCCCCGGGACCATGAGCAGTTCTTC.

This clonotype was counted only a few times. This chain connects TRBV20-1 to TRBJ1-4, with D perhaps TRBD1 (5 bases). Germline CDR1 reads DFQATT; CDR2 reads SNEGSKA (reference sequence). The CDR3 is 13 residues long. V lost 0 bases and J lost 8, with 10 bases in between. CDR3 in amino acids: CSAREGPDEKLFF. As DNA, the CDR3 is TGCAGTGCTAGAGAGGGGCCGGACGAAAAACTGTTTTTT.